This entry is about one TCR beta chain. Sequencing was performed with immunoSEQ multiplex PCR; in TCRdb, only in-frame clones are kept and a portion is missing. The table has more than 100,000 clones, roughly 92% seen once; the top ten hold 0.75% to 0.95%. CDR1 is SGHVS and CDR2 is FQNEAQ in the germline V gene. The CDR3 is 13 amino acids. The record originates from a study of T cell changes during pregnancy in multiple sclerosis. The sequence was obtained from a female donor with multiple sclerosis, enrolled in a pregnancy study. The V and J genes are TRBV7-8 and TRBJ2-5; D is possibly TRBD1 (5 bases). The J call may be wrong; the DNA end is better matched by TRBJ2-7. Sequencing was performed on peripheral blood, taken after pregnancy. The CDR3 here is CASSPRRGHEQYF. DNA for the CDR3: TGTGCCAGCAGCCCGAGAAGGGGCCACGAGCAGTACTTC.